This T cell receptor beta chain was identified during a study of cytomegalovirus exposure and HLA in healthy donors. Study at large: An earlier analysis identified 120 million or so unique TCR beta sequences in approximately 170 million T cells.

Trimming removed 3 bases from V and 1 base from J; junction bases left unmatched: 2. Germline CDR1 is MGHRA and CDR2 is YSYEKL. The CDR3 spans 15 residues. Whole-study findings and limits: Across donors, most TCRs were seen rarely, yet some public ones were widespread. HLA alleles were associated with 18,000 or so TCR beta sequences in a later analysis at 0.05 false discovery rate.

PCR was performed using 60 Vbeta and 13 Jbeta primers. Profiling relied on immunoSEQ multiplex PCR, and the TCRdb table lists in-frame clones only, not all of them. Of more than 95,000 clones listed, about four fifths were seen once; the top ten hold roughly 3%. This clone was recorded a few times. Its antigen remains unidentified. V and J are TRBV4-1 and TRBJ2-7; 11 nucleotides line up with TRBD2. The clonotype originates from a female donor in good health and CMV-seropositive. Sequenced material: PBMCs. The CDR3 is CASSHRLAGSYEQYF. The DNA of the CDR3 is TGCGCCAGCAGCCACAGACTAGCGGGATCCTACGAGCAGTACTTC.